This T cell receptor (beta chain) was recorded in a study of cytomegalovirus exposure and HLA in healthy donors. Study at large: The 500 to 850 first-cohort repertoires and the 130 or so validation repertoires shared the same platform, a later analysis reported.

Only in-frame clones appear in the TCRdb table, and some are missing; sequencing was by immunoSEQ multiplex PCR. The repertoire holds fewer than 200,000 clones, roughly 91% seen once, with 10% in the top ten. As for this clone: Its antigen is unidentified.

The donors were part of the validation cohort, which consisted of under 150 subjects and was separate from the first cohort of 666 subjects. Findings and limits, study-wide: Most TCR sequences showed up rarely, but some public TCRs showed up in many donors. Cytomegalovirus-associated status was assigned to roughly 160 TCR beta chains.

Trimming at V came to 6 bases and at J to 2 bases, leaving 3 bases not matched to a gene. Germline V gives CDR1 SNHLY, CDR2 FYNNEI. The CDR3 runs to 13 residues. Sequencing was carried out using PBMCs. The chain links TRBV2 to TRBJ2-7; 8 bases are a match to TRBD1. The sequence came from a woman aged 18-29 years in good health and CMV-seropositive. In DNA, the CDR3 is TGTGCCAGCAGAGGGACAGGCCCCTACGAGCAGTACTTC. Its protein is CASRGTGPYEQYF.